The subject of this entry is one TCR beta chain. Its antigen specificity is not known. Base qualities were left out, and no much larger clone turns up one base away. V was cut back by 1 base and J by 6 bases, leaving a gap of 15 bases between them. From the cysteine through the phenylalanine, the CDR3 covers 15 amino acids. Kept here is only the CDR3 DNA, which spans 45 bases and is read in frame from base 1. CDR1 and CDR2, per the germline V gene, are SNHLY and FYNNEI. The sample's time point label, in plain terms: baseline before first vaccination. Samples from vaccinated people were obtained from the UK trials COV001 and COV002, which included a single-blind randomized controlled phase 2/3 trial of AZD1222 (ChAdOx1 nCoV-19) in healthy adults. For TCRbeta chain sequencing, PBMC samples from trial participants were taken at day 0 and at day 28 after the second dose. The data originate from a study of T cell responses to AZD1222 COVID-19 vaccine (dated by TCRdb to the early 2020s). In the study overall: AZD1222 recipients whose second dose came at about 4 weeks and those whose second dose came at about 12 weeks were combined into one group, since spike-specific TCR depth and breadth did not differ between the two schedules. A total of approximately 240 trial participants underwent TCR sequencing, of whom about 210 received two doses of AZD1222 and about 25 received two doses of the MenACWY control vaccine. Trial participants were enrolled by age into subgroups of 18-55, 56-69 and 70-plus years, and 148, 28 and 57 TCR-sequenced participants, respectively, were included in these subgroups. Here is what the overall study found, with its caveats: The whole spike protein was spanned by vaccine-associated CD4 TCRs, and dominant responses were seen in regions 160-218 and 743-854. Epitopes outside the regions mutated in the B.1.351 and B.1.1.7 variants were reportedly recognized by nearly half of the unique spike-specific TCRs. Participants were mostly white British, with more females than males. The authors suggested clonal diversity may have been underestimated. Because no samples from the day 14 peak response were available, repertoires could be characterized only after the peak T cell response. Conclusions about previously exposed vaccinees were limited because only six or seven AZD1222 recipients were SARS-CoV-2 seropositive at baseline. In the small 56-69-year group, the increase in depth fell short of significance, most likely because of low power. After two AZD1222 doses, spike-specific TCR breadth and depth were significantly higher than at day 0 and than in MenACWY recipients.

The CDR3 regions of human TCRbeta chains were analyzed by immunosequencing. In the original analysis: Repertoire TCRs were checked for matches against a reference library of SARS-CoV-2-specific TCRs that had been generated using the MIRA antigen-specificity platform. Breadth was defined as the fraction of unique TCRs that were SARS-CoV-2-associated, and depth was defined as the fraction of total T cells that were SARS-CoV-2-associated. Using the MIRA data, each spike-specific TCR was mapped to the spike region that the TCR reacts to and placed in a CD4 or CD8 class. Log10-transformed breadth and depth values were compared by one-way ANOVA with Sidak's multiple comparisons tests. As stored in TCRdb, this immuneACCESS dataset retains in-frame rearrangements with V and J assigned. A fraction of the clones does not appear; measured against another copy, unresolved V genes explain less than half of the discrepancy, and the remainder lacks a known reason. That table supplies the V and J calls and clone size; D and trimming were determined from the DNA. This sample lists some 86,000 clones; 70% to 85% were detected once. About 21% of the sample comes from the top ten.

Specimen: peripheral blood, collected on day 0 of AZD1222 vaccination. Recombination linked TRBV2 to TRBJ1-1, with a weak D call of TRBD1 (6 bases match). The receptor comes from an adult in good health. The DNA sequence reads TGTGCCAGCAGTGAAGGCCGAACAGGGATGGCTGAAGCTTTCTTT. Protein translation: CASSEGRTGMAEAFF.